These 15 T cell receptor beta chains were all obtained from the same sample, sequenced in a study of long-term antiretroviral therapy in people with HIV. It was version v3.0 of the immunoSEQ assay that was run at survey level. This table comes from immunoSEQ multiplex PCR, and its TCRdb copy is limited to in-frame clones, with some not included. This sample carries under 50,000 clones, around 93% of them seen once, and the ten largest clones take 2% to 2.5%. Sequencing used unsorted PBMCs, obtained around 9.2 years after starting antiretroviral therapy. These receptor sequences come from a man younger than 45 with HIV.

Only one count was recorded for this clone. The gene calls are TRBV10-3 and TRBJ1-5; D is perhaps TRBD1 (5 bases). The CDR3 is made up of 16 amino acids. The V gene lost 0 bases and the J gene lost 7 bases, with 16 bases spanning the gap. CDR1 ENHRY and CDR2 SYGVKD come from the germline V gene. CDR3 nucleotide sequence: TGTGCCATCAGTGAGTCGCACAGTGTGGGGGAGCAGCCCCAGCATTTT. This codes for CAISESHSVGEQPQHF.

The chain has TRBV5-1 and TRBJ2-1; 7 bases are a match to TRBD2. Trimming cost V 1 base and J 10 bases; bases outside gene matches: 17. Germline V gene lookup returns CDR1 SGHRS and CDR2 YFSETQ. The CDR3 runs 17 residues. The DNA of the CDR3 is TGCGCCAGCAGCTTGTGGCCTACTAGCGCCCCTGAAAGGGAGCAGTTCTTC. It is translated as CASSLWPTSAPEREQFF.

J is TRBJ2-1 and V is TRBV12-5; weak D call: TRBD2 (6 bases). This CDR3 is 17 amino acids long. Per germline, CDR1 LGHNT and CDR2 FRNRAP. V lost 3 bases to trimming and J lost 1 base, with 16 bases between them. CDR3 residues: CASGFGGTGRSYNEQFF. The CDR3 nucleotides are TGTGCTAGTGGTTTTGGGGGGACGGGACGTTCCTACAATGAGCAGTTCTTC. The variable domain in full, completed from reference TRBV12-5 and TRBJ2-1, reads DARVTQTPRHKVTEMGQEVTMRCQPILGHNTVFWYRQTMMQGLELLAYFRNRAPLDDSGMPKDRFSAEMPDATLATLKIQPSEPRDSAVYFCASGFGGTGRSYNEQFFGPGTRLTVL.

Only a few counts were recorded for this clone. V and J are TRBV6-8 and TRBJ1-5; 8 nucleotides match TRBD1. CDR1 and CDR2 from the germline V gene are MNHGY and SAAAGT. The CDR3 runs 16 residues. Unmatched junction bases numbered 13, after V lost 5 bases and J lost 7 bases. In DNA, the CDR3 is TGTGCCAGCAGTAAGAGGGACAGGAGTCTTAAGCAGCCCCAGCATTTT. The encoded protein is CASSKRDRSLKQPQHF.

This clone has just a few counts. The gene calls are TRBV2 and TRBJ1-5; 11 nucleotides align to TRBD1. The CDR3 is 13 amino acids. Per the germline V gene, CDR1 is SNHLY and CDR2 is FYNNEI. J lost 6 bases, V lost 6 bases, and 1 base had no gene match. CDR3 DNA sequence: TGTGCCAGCAGGGACAGGGGGCTTCAGCCCCAGCATTTT. This translates into CASRDRGLQPQHF.

This chain uses TRBV20-1 with TRBJ2-7; D gene uncertain. Germline loops: CDR1 DFQATT, CDR2 SNEGSKA (reference sequence). V lost 5 bases, J lost 5 bases, and 10 bases lay in between. The CDR3 extends over 11 amino acids. CDR3 amino acids: CSALRANEQYF. The CDR3 DNA is TGCAGTGCTTTAAGGGCGAACGAGCAGTACTTC.

The chain couples TRBV11-1 to TRBJ1-1; 8 bases agree with TRBD1. V was clipped by 5 bases and J by 5 bases; unmatched bases: 4. Germline CDR1 SGHAT, CDR2 FQDESV (reference sequence). There are 13 residues in the CDR3. This CDR3 is CASSATGGTEAFF. The CDR3 DNA is TGTGCCAGCAGCGCAACAGGGGGAACTGAAGCTTTCTTT.

The chain links TRBV11-2 to TRBJ2-3, with D possibly TRBD1 on 6 matching bases. Trimming removed 4 bases from V and 6 bases from J, with 14 bases in between. The CDR3 loop spans 14 amino acids. The germline V gene has CDR1 SGHAT and CDR2 FQNNGV. The CDR3 sequence: CASSSRYQGDTQYF. The CDR3 DNA follows: TGTGCCAGCAGCTCCCGCTACCAGGGGGATACGCAGTATTTT.

This chain uses TRBV5-4 with TRBJ1-6; TRBD1 agrees at 10 bases. Germline V gene lookup returns CDR1 SGHNT and CDR2 YYREEE (reference sequence). V trimming: 4 bases; J trimming: 8 bases; junction bases outside the gene matches: 3. The CDR3 consists of 14 residues. The CDR3 DNA reads as TGTGCCAGCAGCCGGGACAGGGGTGATTCACCCCTCCACTTT. Translating it yields CASSRDRGDSPLHF.

A single count supports this clone. This sequence joins TRBV30 and TRBJ2-1, with TRBD2 matching 8 bases. Germline V CDR1 and CDR2: GTSNPN, SVGIG (reference sequence). V shed 0 bases and J 3 bases; nucleotides not matched to a gene: 4. The CDR3 is made up of 15 amino acids. CDR3 residues: CAWSVLSGGYNEQFF. CDR3 in DNA: TGTGCCTGGAGTGTACTCAGCGGGGGCTACAATGAGCAGTTCTTC.

This rearrangement joins TRBV7-9 to TRBJ2-7; D unresolved. Germline CDR1 reads SEHNR; CDR2 reads FQNEAQ (reference sequence). The CDR3 loop spans 12 amino acids. V was clipped by 3 bases and J by 2 bases, with 5 bases between them. The CDR3 sequence is CASSFWPYEQYF. CDR3 nucleotide sequence: TGTGCCAGCAGCTTCTGGCCCTACGAGCAGTACTTC. The full variable domain, rest sourced from reference TRBV7-9 and TRBJ2-7, is DTGVSQNPRHKITKRGQNVTFRCDPISEHNRLYWYRQTLGQGPEFLTYFQNEAQLEKSRLLSDRFSAERPKGSFSTLEIQRTEQGDSAMYLCASSFWPYEQYFGPGTRLTVT.

The V and J genes are TRBV19 and TRBJ1-1; 7 bases agree with TRBD1. V lost 7 bases and J lost 4; bases outside the gene matches: 6. Germline values: CDR1 LNHDA, CDR2 SQIVND (reference sequence). The CDR3 is 13 residues long. As DNA, the CDR3 is TGTGCCAGTATCATAGCAGGGGGCACTGAAGCTTTCTTT. It is translated as CASIIAGGTEAFF.

The chain recombines TRBV6-5 with TRBJ2-7; perhaps TRBD1 as D (5 bases). V gave up 6 bases and J gave up 3 bases, with 12 bases separating them. This CDR3 has 13 residues. Germline lookup yields CDR1 MNHEY and CDR2 SVGAGI. As DNA, the CDR3 is TGTGCCAGCAGCCAGACAGAAGTCTACGAGCAGTACTTC. Translated: CASSQTEVYEQYF.

The J gene is TRBJ1-2, the V gene TRBV9; the D is unclear. The CDR3 covers 12 residues. With 3 bases removed from V and 5 bases from J, the gap between germline ends came to 8 bases. Germline V gene lookup returns CDR1 SGDLS and CDR2 YYNGEE. CDR3 sequence: CASSAVGYGYTF. Here the CDR3 DNA reads TGTGCCAGCAGCGCTGTAGGGTATGGCTACACCTTC.

V usage is TRBV2 and J usage is TRBJ1-1; no clear D gene. There are 11 residues in the CDR3. Germline assignment: CDR1 SNHLY and CDR2 FYNNEI. The germline V and J ends were trimmed by 8 bases and 11 bases, with 15 bases remaining between them. CDR3 amino acids: CASGSLGEAFF. The CDR3 DNA reads as TGTGCCAGCGGATCCCTCGGGGAGGCTTTCTTT.